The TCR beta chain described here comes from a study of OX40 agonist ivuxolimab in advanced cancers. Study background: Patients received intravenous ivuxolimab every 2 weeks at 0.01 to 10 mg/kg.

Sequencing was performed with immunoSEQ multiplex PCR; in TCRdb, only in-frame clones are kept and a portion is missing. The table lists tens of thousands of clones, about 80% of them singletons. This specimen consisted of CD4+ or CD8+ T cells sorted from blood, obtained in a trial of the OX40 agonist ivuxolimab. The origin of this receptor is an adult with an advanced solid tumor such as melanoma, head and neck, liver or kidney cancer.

CDR3 protein: CASSSDYLETQYF. The CDR3, as DNA: TGTGCCAGCAGCTCGGACTATCTGGAGACCCAGTACTTC. The J gene is TRBJ2-5, the V gene TRBV7-8, with D possibly being TRBD2 (6 bases). Trimming took off 4 bases at V and 5 bases at J, with 11 bases between the two ends. CDR1 and CDR2 from the germline V gene are SGHVS and FQNEAQ. The CDR3 length is 13 residues.